This TCR beta chain was retrieved from a study of T-cell memory formation after mild COVID-19. Study-wide results and limits: CD4+ contracting clones were found mainly in CM and EM, and CD8+ ones in EMRA.

The CDR3 sequence is 13 residues long. The ends were cut back, 1 base at V and 6 bases at J, with 10 bases in the middle. Germline loops: CDR1 SQVTM, CDR2 ANQGSEA. Using constant-segment primers, 5'RACE produced TCR alpha and TCR beta cDNA libraries carrying sample barcodes and UMIs. TCRdb re-derived calls from the 5' RACE reads in MiXCR, one entry per CDR3 protein. Found here are roughly 300,000 distinct CDR3 sequences, 8% to 10% of them singletons; the top ten hold roughly 23%. In the case of this clonotype: Its antigen remains unknown.

The chain joins TRBV29-1 to TRBJ2-1; a weak D match, TRBD2 (6 bases). Sequencing used PBMCs or a T cell subset sorted from them (not recorded which). The sequence came from a man aged 18 to 35 who had mild COVID-19 (a few samples of this study predate the infection). Cell type and time point are not known. CDR3: CSVEAVSGNEQFF. The CDR3 DNA reads TGCAGCGTTGAAGCCGTTAGCGGCAATGAGCAGTTCTTC.